This T cell receptor (beta chain) is from a study of control samples from healthy donors and cancer patients. Repertoires were generated with immunoSEQ multiplex PCR, while TCRdb's copy carries only in-frame clones and drops some. This sample carries about 140,000 clones, 75% to 95% of them seen once, and the ten largest clones take less than 8.5%. V shed 5 bases, J shed 5 bases, and the junction held 7 bases outside the gene matches. CDR3 length: 15 residues. Germline V lookup: CDR1 KGHDR, CDR2 SFDVKD. What was sequenced was blood. The clonotype was recovered from a man between 18 and 29 years old in good health. The V and J genes are TRBV24-1 and TRBJ2-3; TRBD2 agrees at 9 bases. The CDR3, as DNA: TGTGCCACCAGTGGGGGCGGGGGGGCAAGAGATACGCAGTATTTT. Protein product: CATSGGGGARDTQYF.